The T cell receptor beta chain under discussion was sequenced for a study of breast tumors, draining lymph nodes, adjacent tissues (dated by TCRdb to 2015 to 2016). In the study overall: Breast cancer patients provided tumor, adjacent nontumor tissue and axillary lymph nodes, and the study compared the TCR beta repertoires across these three sources. The study was designed to assess the relationships and possible T-cell exchange between tumor, surrounding tissue and draining lymph node repertoires in human breast cancer. The full study reports these points: Tumor T-cell repertoires showed less diversity than lymph node repertoires and more diversity than nontumor tissue repertoires, and tumor T-cell repertoires showed preferential V and J gene usage. Tumor and nontumor tissue repertoires were significantly more similar in luminal-like than in basal-like breast cancer. The data were considered consistent with the idea that most tumor T cells come from the lymph node and then expand in tumor tissue. Rather than being directly demonstrated, the conclusion that tumor T cells originate in lymph nodes was presented as consistent with a hypothesis.

TCRdb lists the instrument as Illumina HiSeq 2000. TCR beta chain libraries were generated through multiplex PCR amplification. The amplified TCR beta chain products were analyzed by high-throughput sequencing. TCRdb itself trimmed the public reads at Q25 with fastp, ran MiXCR and retained productive beta chains. Merged by CDR3 protein, the rows form single entries marked with the most common genes and DNA. The sample yields 200,000 or so distinct CDR3 sequences; roughly 31% were counted once. 4% to 5.5% of the sample lies in the top ten. Its CDR3 holds 13 amino acids, cysteine through phenylalanine. Only the CDR3 region is kept as DNA, spanning 39 bases read in frame from base 1. CDR1 and CDR2, per the germline V gene, are MNHNS and SASEGT. V is cut by 4 bases and J by 8 bases, and the space between the germline ends is 13 bases. Lymph node samples were obtained from the axillary draining lymph nodes of breast cancer patients.

A remark on this clonotype: There is no known antigen for this receptor. This may come from a read error, since a much larger clone is one base off.

The sequence is built from TRBV6-1 and TRBJ2-3; TRBD1 is possibly the D segment (5 matching bases). Sequencing was carried out using axillary lymph node tissue. The receptor comes from a female donor with breast cancer. Some clones in this sample may be carry-over from other donors' samples. The nucleotide sequence is given as TGTGCCAGCAGTGGGCAGGGTCCGGGTACGCAGTATTTT. Its product reads: CASSGQGPGTQYF.